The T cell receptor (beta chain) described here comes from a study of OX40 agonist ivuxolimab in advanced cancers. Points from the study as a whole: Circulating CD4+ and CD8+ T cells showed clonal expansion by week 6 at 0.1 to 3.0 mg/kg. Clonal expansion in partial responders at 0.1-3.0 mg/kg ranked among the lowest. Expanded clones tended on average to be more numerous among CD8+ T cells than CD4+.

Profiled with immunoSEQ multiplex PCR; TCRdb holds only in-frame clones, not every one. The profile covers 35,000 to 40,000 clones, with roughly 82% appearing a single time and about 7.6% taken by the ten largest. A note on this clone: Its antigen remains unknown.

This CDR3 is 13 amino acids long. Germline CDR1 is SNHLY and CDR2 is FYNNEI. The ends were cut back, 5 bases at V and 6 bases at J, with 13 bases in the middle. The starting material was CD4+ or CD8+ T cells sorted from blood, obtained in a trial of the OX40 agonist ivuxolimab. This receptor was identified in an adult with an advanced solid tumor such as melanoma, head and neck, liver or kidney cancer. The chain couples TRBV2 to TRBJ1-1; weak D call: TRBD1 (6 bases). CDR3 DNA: TGTGCCAGCAGTACACAGGGTGAGGCTGAAGCTTTCTTT. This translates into CASSTQGEAEAFF.